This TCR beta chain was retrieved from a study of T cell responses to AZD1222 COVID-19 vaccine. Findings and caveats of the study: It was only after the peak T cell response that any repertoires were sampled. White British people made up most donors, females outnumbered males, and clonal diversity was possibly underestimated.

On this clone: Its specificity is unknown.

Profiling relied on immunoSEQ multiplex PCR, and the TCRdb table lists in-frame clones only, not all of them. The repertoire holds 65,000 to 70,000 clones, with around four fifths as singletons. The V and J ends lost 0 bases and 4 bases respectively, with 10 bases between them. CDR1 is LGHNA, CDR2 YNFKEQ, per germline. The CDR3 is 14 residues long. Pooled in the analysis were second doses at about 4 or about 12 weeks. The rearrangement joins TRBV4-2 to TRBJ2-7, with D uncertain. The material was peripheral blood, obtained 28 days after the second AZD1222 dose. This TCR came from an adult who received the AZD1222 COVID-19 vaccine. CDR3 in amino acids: CASSQDLEQYEQYF. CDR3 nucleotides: TGTGCCAGCAGCCAAGATCTCGAGCAGTACGAGCAGTACTTC.